The rows below give T cell receptor beta chains drawn from one sample of a study of beta chain features in type 1 diabetes. The table came from immunoSEQ multiplex PCR; TCRdb's copy has only in-frame clones and leaves some out. The sample shows about 150,000 clones, around a tenth of them seen only once. The sequenced sample was central memory CD4+ T cells from blood. The receptor source for this set is a man aged 18 to 29 in good health. Each CDR3 is given with its conserved first and last residue.

>TRBV4-1|15|TRBJ2-5
CASSQDAEPQETQYF
>TRBV9|17|TRBJ2-7
CASSVVGEGLRGNEQYF
>TRBV7-2|14|TRBJ1-3
CASRSGNSGNTIYF
>TRBV9|16|TRBJ2-5
CASSLGSVSGIETQYF
>TRBV30|13|TRBJ2-3
CAWGTSGTDTQYF
>TRBV28|13|TRBJ1-2
CASSLKGDYGYTF
>TRBV30|13|TRBJ1-5
CAWGSDSGQPQHF
>TRBV7-8|13|TRBJ1-5
CASSFDRNQPQHF
>TRBV10-3|13|TRBJ2-2
CAISRQETGELFF
>TRBV30|15|TRBJ2-3
CAWSGHRGRTDTQYF
>TRBV28|14|NA
CASSRRIAGHEQYF
>TRBV29-1|14|TRBJ1-2
CSVGYNAQGVGYTF
>TRBV7-9|13|TRBJ1-2
CASSSTENYGYTF
>TRBV2|12|TRBJ1-2
CASSERMRGDTF
>TRBV5-1|13|TRBJ1-4
CASSRGQNEKLFF
>TRBV27|16|TRBJ2-5
CASSPISTGRSETQYF
>TRBV6-5|14|TRBJ1-6
CASRSQGGNSPLHF
>TRBV2|14|TRBJ2-5
CASKEDTGGVTQYF
>TRBV6-1|14|TRBJ2-5
CASSEIGRGETQYF
>TRBV5-4|14|TRBJ1-3
CASSRGAPGNTIYF
>TRBV30|13|TRBJ1-5
CAWSRSGGQPQHF
>TRBV15|12|TRBJ2-7
CATSPGEYEQYF
>TRBV20-1|11|TRBJ1-2
CSARSSYGYTF
>TRBV19|13|TRBJ1-5
CASRYTTNQPQHF